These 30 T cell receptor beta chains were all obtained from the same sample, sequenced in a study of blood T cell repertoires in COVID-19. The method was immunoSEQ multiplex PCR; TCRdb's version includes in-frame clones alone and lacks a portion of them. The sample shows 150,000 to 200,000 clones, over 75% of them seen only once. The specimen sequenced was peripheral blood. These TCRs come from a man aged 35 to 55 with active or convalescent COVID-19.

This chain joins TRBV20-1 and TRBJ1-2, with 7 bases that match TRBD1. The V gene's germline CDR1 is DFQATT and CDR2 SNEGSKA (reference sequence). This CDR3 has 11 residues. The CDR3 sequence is CARDREYGYTF. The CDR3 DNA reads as TGCGCCAGAGACAGGGAATATGGCTACACCTTC.

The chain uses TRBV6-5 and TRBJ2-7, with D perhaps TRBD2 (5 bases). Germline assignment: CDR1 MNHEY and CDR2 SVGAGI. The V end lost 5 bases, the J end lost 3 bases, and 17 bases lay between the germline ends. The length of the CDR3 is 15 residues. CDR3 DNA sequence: TGTGCCAGCAGTCTAGCAATAGGTCAGATCTACGAGCAGTACTTC. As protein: CASSLAIGQIYEQYF.

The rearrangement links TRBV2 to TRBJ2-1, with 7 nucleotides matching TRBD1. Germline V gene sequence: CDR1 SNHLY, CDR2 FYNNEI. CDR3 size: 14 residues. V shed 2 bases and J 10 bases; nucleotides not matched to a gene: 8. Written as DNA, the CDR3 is TGTGCCAGCAGTGAAACAGGACAGGTCGGCGAGCAGTTCTTC. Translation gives CASSETGQVGEQFF.

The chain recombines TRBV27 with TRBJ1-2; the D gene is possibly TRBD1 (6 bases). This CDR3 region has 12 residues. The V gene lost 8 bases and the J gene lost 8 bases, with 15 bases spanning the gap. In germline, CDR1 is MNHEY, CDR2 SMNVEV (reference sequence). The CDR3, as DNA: TGTGCCAGCCGCACAGGGCTTGCGGGCTACACCTTC. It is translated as CASRTGLAGYTF.

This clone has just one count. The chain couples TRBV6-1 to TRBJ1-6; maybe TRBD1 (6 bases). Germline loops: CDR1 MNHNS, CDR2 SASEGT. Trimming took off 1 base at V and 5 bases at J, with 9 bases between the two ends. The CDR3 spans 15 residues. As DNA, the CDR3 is TGTGCCAGCAGTGAAGACAGGGCCAATAATTCACCCCTCCACTTT. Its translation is CASSEDRANNSPLHF.

CDR3 DNA sequence: TGCGCCAGCAGCACAGGACAGGGGGCCCCAGAGACCCAGTACTTC. Amino acid sequence: CASSTGQGAPETQYF. The genes are TRBV5-1 and TRBJ2-5; 11 bases align to TRBD1. Germline V gene lookup returns CDR1 SGHRS and CDR2 YFSETQ. The CDR3 is made up of 15 amino acids. The V segment lost 4 bases and the J segment 4 bases; nucleotides outside the gene matches: 6.

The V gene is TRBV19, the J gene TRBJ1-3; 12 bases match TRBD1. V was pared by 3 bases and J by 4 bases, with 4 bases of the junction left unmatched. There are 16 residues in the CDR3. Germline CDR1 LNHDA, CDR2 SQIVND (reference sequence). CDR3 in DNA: TGTGCCAGTAGTATGGGACAGGGGGCCATCGGAAACACCATATATTTT. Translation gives CASSMGQGAIGNTIYF.

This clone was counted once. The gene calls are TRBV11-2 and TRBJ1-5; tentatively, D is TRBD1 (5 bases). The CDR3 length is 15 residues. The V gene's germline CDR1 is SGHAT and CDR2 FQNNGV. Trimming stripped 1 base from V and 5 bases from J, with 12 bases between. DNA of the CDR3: TGTGCCAGCAGCTTAGTTGCAGGGCCAGATCAGCCCCAGCATTTT. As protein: CASSLVAGPDQPQHF.

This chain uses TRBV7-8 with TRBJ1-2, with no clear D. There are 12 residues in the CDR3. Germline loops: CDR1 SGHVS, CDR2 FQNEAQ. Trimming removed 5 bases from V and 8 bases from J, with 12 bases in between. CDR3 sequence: CASSPSWFGYTF. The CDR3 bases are TGTGCCAGCAGCCCTAGTTGGTTCGGCTACACCTTC.

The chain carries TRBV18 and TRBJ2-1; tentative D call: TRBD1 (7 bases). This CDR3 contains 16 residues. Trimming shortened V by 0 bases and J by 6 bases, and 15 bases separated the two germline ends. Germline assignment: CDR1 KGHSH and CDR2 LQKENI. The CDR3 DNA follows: TGTGCCAGCTCACCACCAGGAGGGGGCGCATTCAATGAGCAGTTCTTC. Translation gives CASSPPGGGAFNEQFF.

The CDR3 nucleotides read TGTGCCAGCAGCTGGGGGGAATCGGCTTTCTTT. Translation: CASSWGESAFF. The chain links TRBV7-8 to TRBJ1-1; tentative D call: TRBD1 (5 bases). V lost 4 bases, J lost 11 bases, and 11 bases lay in between. The CDR3 has 11 residues. CDR1 and CDR2 from the germline V gene are SGHVS and FQNEAQ. Supplemented by reference TRBV7-8 and TRBJ1-1, the full variable domain reads GAGVSQSPRYKVAKRGQDVALRCDPISGHVSLFWYQQALGQGPEFLTYFQNEAQLDKSGLPSDRFFAERPEGSVSTLKIQRTQQEDSAVYLCASSWGESAFFGQGTRLTVV.

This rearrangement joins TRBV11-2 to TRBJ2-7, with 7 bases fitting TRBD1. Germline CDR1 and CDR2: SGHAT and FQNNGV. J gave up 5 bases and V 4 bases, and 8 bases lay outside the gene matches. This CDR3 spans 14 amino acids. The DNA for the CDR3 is TGTGCCAGCAGCTCCCTTACGACAGGGAACGAGCAGTACTTC. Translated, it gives CASSSLTTGNEQYF.

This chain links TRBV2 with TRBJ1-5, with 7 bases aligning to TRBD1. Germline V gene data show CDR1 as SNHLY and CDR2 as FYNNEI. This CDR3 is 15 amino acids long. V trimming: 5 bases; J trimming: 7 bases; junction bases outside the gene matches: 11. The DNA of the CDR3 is TGTGCCAGCAGTCGAACCACAGGGGTTGGCCAGCCCCAGCATTTT. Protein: CASSRTTGVGQPQHF.

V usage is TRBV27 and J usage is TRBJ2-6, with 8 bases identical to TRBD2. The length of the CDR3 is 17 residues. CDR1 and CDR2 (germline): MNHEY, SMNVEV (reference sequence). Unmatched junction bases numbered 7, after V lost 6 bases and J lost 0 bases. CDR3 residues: CASRIAGFGSGANVLTF. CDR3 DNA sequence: TGTGCCAGCAGGATAGCGGGGTTCGGCTCTGGGGCCAACGTCCTGACTTTC.

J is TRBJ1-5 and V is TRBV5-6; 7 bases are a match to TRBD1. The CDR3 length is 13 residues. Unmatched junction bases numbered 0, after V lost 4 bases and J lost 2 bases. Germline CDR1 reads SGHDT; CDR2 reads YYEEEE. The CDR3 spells CASSGTGNQPQHF. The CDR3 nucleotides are TGTGCCAGCAGCGGGACAGGCAATCAGCCCCAGCATTTT. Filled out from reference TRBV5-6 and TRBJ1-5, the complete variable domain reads DAGVTQSPTHLIKTRGQQVTLRCSPKSGHDTVSWYQQALGQGPQFIFQYYEEEERQRGNFPDRFSGHQFPNYSSELNVNALLLGDSALYLCASSGTGNQPQHFGDGTRLSIL.

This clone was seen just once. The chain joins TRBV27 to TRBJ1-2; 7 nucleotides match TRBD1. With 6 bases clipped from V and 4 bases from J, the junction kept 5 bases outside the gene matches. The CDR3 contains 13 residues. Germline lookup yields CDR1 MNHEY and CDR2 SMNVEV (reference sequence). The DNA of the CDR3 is TGTGCCAGCAGCACAGGGGTGGCCTATGGCTACACCTTC. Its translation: CASSTGVAYGYTF.

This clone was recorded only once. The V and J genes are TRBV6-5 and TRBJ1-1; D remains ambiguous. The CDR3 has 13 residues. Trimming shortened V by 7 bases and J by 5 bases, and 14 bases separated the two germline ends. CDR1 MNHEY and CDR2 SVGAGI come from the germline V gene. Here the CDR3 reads CASITPRWTEAFF. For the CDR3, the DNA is TGTGCCAGCATTACCCCTAGGTGGACTGAAGCTTTCTTT.

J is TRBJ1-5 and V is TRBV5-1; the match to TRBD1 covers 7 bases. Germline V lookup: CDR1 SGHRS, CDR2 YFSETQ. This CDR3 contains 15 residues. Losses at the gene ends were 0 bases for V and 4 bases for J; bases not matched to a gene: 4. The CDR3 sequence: CASSLGGGLNQPQHF. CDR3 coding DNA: TGCGCCAGCAGCTTGGGAGGGGGCCTAAATCAGCCCCAGCATTTT.

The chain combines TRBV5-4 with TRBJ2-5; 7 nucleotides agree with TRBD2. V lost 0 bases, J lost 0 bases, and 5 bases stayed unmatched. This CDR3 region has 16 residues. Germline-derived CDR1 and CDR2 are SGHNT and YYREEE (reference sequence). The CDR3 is CASSLGGEGHQETQYF. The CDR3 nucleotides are TGTGCCAGCAGCTTGGGAGGGGAGGGGCACCAAGAGACCCAGTACTTC.

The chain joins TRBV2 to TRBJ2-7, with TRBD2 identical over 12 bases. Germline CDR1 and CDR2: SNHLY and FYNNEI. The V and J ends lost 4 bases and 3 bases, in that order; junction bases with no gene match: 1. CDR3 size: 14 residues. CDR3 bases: TGTGCCAGCAGTGGACTAGCGGGGGTCTACGAGCAGTACTTC. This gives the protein CASSGLAGVYEQYF.

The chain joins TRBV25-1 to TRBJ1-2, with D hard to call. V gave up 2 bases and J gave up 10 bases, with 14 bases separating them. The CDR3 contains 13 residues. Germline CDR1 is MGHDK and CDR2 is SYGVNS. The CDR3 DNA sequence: TGTGCCAGCAGTGAACCGGGATCATACGACTACACCTTC. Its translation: CASSEPGSYDYTF.

The CDR3 DNA is TGTGCCAGCAGCCACTCCTCTGGAAACACCATATATTTT. Translating gives CASSHSSGNTIYF. The chain joins TRBV5-6 to TRBJ1-3, with D uncertain. Trimming stripped 4 bases from V and 0 bases from J, with 5 bases between. Germline V CDR1 and CDR2: SGHDT, YYEEEE. The length of the CDR3 is 13 residues.

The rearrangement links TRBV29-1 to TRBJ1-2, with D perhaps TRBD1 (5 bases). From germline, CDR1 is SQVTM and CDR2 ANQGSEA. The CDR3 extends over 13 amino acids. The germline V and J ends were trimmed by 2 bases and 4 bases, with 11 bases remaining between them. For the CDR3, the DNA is TGCAGCGTTGAACGGTCGGGGGTCTATGGCTACACCTTC. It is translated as CSVERSGVYGYTF.

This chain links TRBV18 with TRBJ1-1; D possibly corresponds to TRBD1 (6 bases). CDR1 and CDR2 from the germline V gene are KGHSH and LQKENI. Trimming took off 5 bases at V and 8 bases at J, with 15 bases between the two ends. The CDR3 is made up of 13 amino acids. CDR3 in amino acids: CASSTRTEKEAFF. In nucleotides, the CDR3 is TGTGCCAGCTCAACACGGACAGAGAAGGAAGCTTTCTTT.

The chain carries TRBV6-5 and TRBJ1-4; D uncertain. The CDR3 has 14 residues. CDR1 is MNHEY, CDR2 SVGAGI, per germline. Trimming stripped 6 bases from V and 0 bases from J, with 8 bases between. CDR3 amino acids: CASSLSATNEKLFF. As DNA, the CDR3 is TGTGCCAGCAGCCTCAGTGCAACTAATGAAAAACTGTTTTTT.

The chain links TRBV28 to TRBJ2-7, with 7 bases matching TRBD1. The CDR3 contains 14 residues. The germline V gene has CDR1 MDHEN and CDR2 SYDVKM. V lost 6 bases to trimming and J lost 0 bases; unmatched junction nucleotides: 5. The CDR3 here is CASRRQGRSYEQYF. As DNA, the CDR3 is TGTGCCAGCAGAAGACAGGGTCGCTCCTACGAGCAGTACTTC.

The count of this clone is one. CDR3 residues: CSVGGTSGGATDTQYF. CDR3 DNA: TGCAGCGTTGGAGGGACTAGCGGGGGGGCAACAGATACGCAGTATTTT. V and J are TRBV29-1 and TRBJ2-3, with 16 bases fitting TRBD2. The CDR3 sequence is 16 residues long. Looked up from germline, CDR1 is SQVTM and CDR2 is ANQGSEA. V dropped 4 bases and J dropped 3; count of bases not matched to a gene: 4.

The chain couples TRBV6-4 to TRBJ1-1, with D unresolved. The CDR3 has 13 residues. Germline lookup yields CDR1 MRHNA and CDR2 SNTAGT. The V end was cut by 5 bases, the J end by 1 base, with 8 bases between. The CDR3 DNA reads TGTGCCAGCAGTCAGCAGGAGAACACTGAAGCTTTCTTT. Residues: CASSQQENTEAFF.

In DNA form, the CDR3 reads TGTGCCAGCAGTGTGGCAGAAAGAAATTCACCCCTCCACTTT. Protein sequence: CASSVAERNSPLHF. The chain links TRBV2 to TRBJ1-6, with D uncertain. Trimming stripped 4 bases from V and 7 bases from J, with 11 bases between. This CDR3 has 14 amino acids. CDR1 and CDR2 (germline): SNHLY, FYNNEI.

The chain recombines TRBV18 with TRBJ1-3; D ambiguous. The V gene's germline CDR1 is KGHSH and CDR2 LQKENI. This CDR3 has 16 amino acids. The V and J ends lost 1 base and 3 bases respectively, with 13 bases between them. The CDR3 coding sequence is TGTGCCAGCTCACCACGGGCCAGAAGAAATGGAAACACCATATATTTT. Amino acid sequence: CASSPRARRNGNTIYF.